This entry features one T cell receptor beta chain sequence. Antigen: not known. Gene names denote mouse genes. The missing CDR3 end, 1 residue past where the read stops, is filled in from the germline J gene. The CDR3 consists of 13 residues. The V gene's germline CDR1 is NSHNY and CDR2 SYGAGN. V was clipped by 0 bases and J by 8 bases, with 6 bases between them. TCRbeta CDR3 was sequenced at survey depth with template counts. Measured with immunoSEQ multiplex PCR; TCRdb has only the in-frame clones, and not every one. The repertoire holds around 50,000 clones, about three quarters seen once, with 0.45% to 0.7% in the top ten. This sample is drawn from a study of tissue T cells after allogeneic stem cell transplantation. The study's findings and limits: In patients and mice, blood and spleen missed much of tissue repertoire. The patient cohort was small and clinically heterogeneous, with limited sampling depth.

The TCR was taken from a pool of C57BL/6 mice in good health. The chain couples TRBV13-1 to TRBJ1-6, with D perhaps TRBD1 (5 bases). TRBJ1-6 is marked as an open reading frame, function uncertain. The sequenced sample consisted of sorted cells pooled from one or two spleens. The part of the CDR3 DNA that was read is TGTGCCAGCAGTGATGTGACAGATTCGCCCCTCTAC. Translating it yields CASSDVTDSPLY. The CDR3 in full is CASSDVTDSPLYF.